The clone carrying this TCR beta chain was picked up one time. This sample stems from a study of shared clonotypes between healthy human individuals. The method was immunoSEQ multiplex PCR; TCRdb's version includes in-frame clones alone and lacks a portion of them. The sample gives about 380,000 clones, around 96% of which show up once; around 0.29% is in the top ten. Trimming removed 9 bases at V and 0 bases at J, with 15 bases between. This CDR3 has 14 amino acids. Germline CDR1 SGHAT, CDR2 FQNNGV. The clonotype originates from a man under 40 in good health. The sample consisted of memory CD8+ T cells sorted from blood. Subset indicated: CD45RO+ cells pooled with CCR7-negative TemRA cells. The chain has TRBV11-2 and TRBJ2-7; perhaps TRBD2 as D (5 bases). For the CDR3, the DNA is TGTGCCAGTAGAGGAGGAGCGAGCTCCTACGAGCAGTACTTC. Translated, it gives CASRGGASSYEQYF. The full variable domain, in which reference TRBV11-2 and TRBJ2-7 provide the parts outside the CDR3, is EAGVAQSPRYKIIEKRQSVAFWCNPISGHATLYWYQQILGQGPKLLIQFQNNGVVDDSQLPKDRFSAERLKGVDSTLKIQPAKLEDSAVYLCASRGGASSYEQYFGPGTRLTVT.